This is a list of T cell receptor beta chains from one sample in a study of blood T cell repertoires in COVID-19. The method was immunoSEQ multiplex PCR; TCRdb's version includes in-frame clones alone and lacks a portion of them. This sample has roughly 200,000 clones, with about 86% found just once. The specimen was PBMCs or T cells enriched from blood (not recorded which). The source of these receptors is a woman aged 25-40 years who had been exposed to COVID-19. The CDR3 runs from the conserved cysteine through the conserved F or W.

V gene	J gene	CDR3 protein
TRBV5-6	TRBJ1-1	CASSWGSGLPGEAFF
TRBV21-1	TRBJ2-7	CASSDPRTVSYEQYF
TRBV19	TRBJ2-3	CASRVSGGAADTQYF
TRBV6-6	TRBJ1-6	CATGQGLSLLHF
TRBV10-3	TRBJ1-1	CAIRRDRVYRNTEAFF
TRBV5-6	TRBJ2-5	CASSLKSGGHQETQYF
TRBV13	TRBJ1-1	CASSLGQNTEAFF
TRBV18	TRBJ1-2	CASSPSGDYGYTF
TRBV24-1	TRBJ1-2	CATSDRDYGYTF
TRBV18	TRBJ1-1	CASSPYEENTEAFF
TRBV6-5	TRBJ1-1	CASTGVLTEAFF
TRBV7-8	TRBJ1-6	CASSGGTGGSPLHF
TRBV6-5	TRBJ2-1	CASSPSGGNYNEQFF
TRBV12-3/TRBV12-4	TRBJ1-2	CASRIGTGHGYTF
TRBV10-2	TRBJ2-5	CASTPRGLEETQYF
TRBV3-1/TRBV3-2	TRBJ2-3	CASSRPSGGATDTQYF
TRBV18	TRBJ2-5	CASSPPTGGIGETQYF
TRBV9	TRBJ2-3	CASSVGQFTTDTQYF
TRBV10-2	TRBJ2-4	CASLPDRGGNIQYF
TRBV30	TRBJ1-5	CAWSGGGGGQPQHF
TRBV9	TRBJ1-2	CASSPTGGYGYTF
TRBV18	TRBJ2-5	CASSPGIAGVQETQYF
TRBV5-1	TRBJ2-7	CASSFDRGEQYF
TRBV2	TRBJ1-2	CASSGGTGSRGYTF
TRBV18	TRBJ2-7	CASSPSGTASYEQYF
TRBV11-2	TRBJ2-7	CASSVLYLRTGSSYEQYF
TRBV20-1	TRBJ2-3	CSAGTRDTQYF
TRBV18	TRBJ1-2	CASSPGGTAFNYGYTF
TRBV3-1/TRBV3-2	TRBJ2-7	CASSHLAGGAGEQYF
TRBV24-1	TRBJ2-1	CATSDLGSESYNEQFF
TRBV6-6	TRBJ2-1	CASSLKLPGTGFPRNEQFF
TRBV6-1	TRBJ1-5	CASTEGGSGNQPQHF
TRBV6-5	TRBJ1-2	CASRDSGTGFGYTF
TRBV5-1	TRBJ1-6	CASSLGGQGRSPLHF
TRBV7-4	TRBJ1-5	CASSPRPPGPGPNQPQHF
TRBV27	TRBJ2-1	CASSFLGGRSYNEQFF
TRBV3-1/TRBV3-2	TRBJ2-1	CASSQDISVQGFDEQFF
TRBV19	TRBJ1-6	CATREGEGLSYNSPLHF
TRBV6-5	TRBJ2-2	CASSSFLRRTGELFF
TRBV9	TRBJ2-1	CASSEAGAHVNEQFF
TRBV12-3/TRBV12-4	TRBJ2-5	CASSLSGKTQYF
TRBV7-6	TRBJ1-6	CASSPDINRESLRPLHF
TRBV5-6	TRBJ1-5	CASSLAGYSNQPQHF
TRBV10-3	TRBJ1-2	CAISALTGTGGGSYGYTF
TRBV20-1	TRBJ1-2	CSASTGGLSTF
TRBV6-1	TRBJ1-6	CASSEVGGQGSLAPLHF
TRBV5-1	TRBJ1-3	CASSLPNIASGNTIYF
TRBV11-2	TRBJ2-7	CASSLVPGSYEQYF
TRBV29-1	TRBJ1-2	CSVDLGRGYGYTF